The subject of this entry is one T cell receptor beta chain. Its antigen target is currently unknown. Per-nucleotide qualities are absent, and no much larger clonotype sits a single base away. TCRbeta CDR3 regions were amplified from genomic DNA by means of the immunoSEQ Assay, a bias-controlled multiplex PCR. The authors' pipeline ran thus. The number of nucleated cells in each sample was estimated by amplification of reference gene primers within the assay. To quantify the absolute abundance of each unique TCRbeta CDR3 rearrangement, sequence reads were collapsed and filtered. Productive Simpson clonality was computed per sample as the square root of Simpson's diversity index over productive rearrangements. TCRdb's version of the immuneACCESS table is confined to in-frame rearrangements and falls short of the full clone set. An unresolved V gene accounts for under half of the shortfall where checked; the remainder is of unknown origin. The D gene and trimming were derived from the DNA, and the V and J assignments and clone size from that table. The sample table shows about 82,000 clones, and around 80% are seen once. Together, the top ten hold more than 10% of the sample.

This sample was taken from a study of blood T cell repertoires in COVID-19 (dated by TCRdb to about 2020). About the study as a whole: The collaborator samples originated in the United States, Italy and Spain and spanned the acute and convalescent phases of COVID-19. The material from the prospective study consisted of cDNA or gDNA derived from T cells, B-cell-depleted T cells, or PBMCs. Subjects who had been exposed to COVID-19, were actively infected with it, or had recovered from it provided the deeply sampled blood TCRbeta repertoires that made up the dataset. The repertoires were released in a freely available public database meant as a resource for research on the immune response to SARS-CoV-2. The samples were drawn from the first 160 participants of the ongoing ImmuneRACE study and from more than 1,000 subjects provided by 6 global collaborators. A de-identified subject ID, COVID-19 status, age in years and sex were almost always included in the sample metadata. Where available, HLA class I and class II types were taken from metadata supplied by the sample provider and were not determined by assay-based typing. Results and caveats for the whole study, not just this receptor: How much clinical and demographic metadata was included differed by source and by participant, and the metadata was provided uncurated.

The CDR3 covers 15 residues, taking in both the cysteine and the phenylalanine. Only CDR3 DNA is held: 45 bases, read in frame from base 1. The V end gives up 4 bases and the J end 10 bases, leaving 8 bases in the junction not matched to a gene. From a lookup of the germline V gene, CDR1 and CDR2 are SGHVS and FNYEAQ. Each collaborating institution followed its own protocols to collect whole blood in K2EDTA tubes. For TCRbeta analysis, collaborators shipped samples in one of three forms: frozen whole blood, isolated PBMCs, or DNA extracted from either of those sample types. Rearrangement joined TRBV7-6 to TRBJ1-6, with TRBD1 identical over 9 junction bases. The sequencing sample was made of peripheral blood. The receptor's source is a middle-aged woman with active or convalescent COVID-19. The DNA sequence is TGTGCCAGCAGCTCCACAGGGGGCTCGGGATCACCCCTCCACTTT. Its translation is CASSSTGGSGSPLHF.